The TCR beta chain under discussion was sequenced for a study of T-cell reconstitution after alpha-beta-depleted transplantation in children. The J segment lost 10 bases and the V segment lost 6 bases, leaving 9 bases of the junction unmatched. Germline values: CDR1 LNHDA, CDR2 SQIVND (reference sequence). The CDR3 sequence is 14 residues long. This clonotype was counted at least ten times. Preparation of the TCRbeta library used unique molecular identifiers. TCRdb processed the PCR reads anew with MiXCR; each CDR3 protein has one entry. The repertoire holds roughly 200,000 distinct CDR3 sequences, with 13% to 15% as singletons.

The receptor was isolated from a human donor who donated a stem cell graft to a child with acute lymphoblastic leukemia. The source material was PBMCs from the stem cell graft donor, sampled from the stem cell graft. The chain joins TRBV19 to TRBJ1-6; 7 bases are shared with TRBD1. In nucleotides, the CDR3 is TGTGCCAGTAGCTTTACAGGGGATGGCTCACCCCTCCACTTT. Protein sequence: CASSFTGDGSPLHF.